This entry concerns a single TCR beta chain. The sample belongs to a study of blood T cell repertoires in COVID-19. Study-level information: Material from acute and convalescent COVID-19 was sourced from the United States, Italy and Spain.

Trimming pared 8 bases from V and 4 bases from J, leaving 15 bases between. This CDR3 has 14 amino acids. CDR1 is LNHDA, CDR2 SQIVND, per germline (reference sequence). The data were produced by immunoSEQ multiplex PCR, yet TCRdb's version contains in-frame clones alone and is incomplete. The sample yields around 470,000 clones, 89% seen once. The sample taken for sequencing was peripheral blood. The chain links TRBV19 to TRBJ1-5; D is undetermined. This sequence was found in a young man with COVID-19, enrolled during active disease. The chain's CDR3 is CASVKEFQNQPQHF. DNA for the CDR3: TGTGCCAGTGTTAAGGAGTTCCAGAATCAGCCCCAGCATTTT.